A single T cell receptor (beta chain) is shown here with its context. These data are taken from a study of shared clonotypes between healthy human individuals. The method was immunoSEQ multiplex PCR; TCRdb's version includes in-frame clones alone and lacks a portion of them. The data show 500,000 or so clones, roughly 95% seen once. Germline CDR1 and CDR2: SGHTA and FQGNSA. The CDR3 loop spans 16 amino acids. V lost 5 bases, J lost 6 bases, and 15 bases stayed unmatched. This TCR came from a woman in her thirties in good health. The sequenced sample consisted of naive CD4+ T cells sorted from blood. Subset meaning: CD45RA+ positively selected. The V and J genes are TRBV7-2 and TRBJ2-7; 8 bases agree with TRBD2. CDR3 bases: TGTGCCAGCAGCCCGCAGTCGGCAGCGGGAGCTCTCGAGCAGTACTTC. Translating it yields CASSPQSAAGALEQYF.